This TCR beta chain was obtained from a study of T-cell reconstitution after alpha-beta-depleted transplantation in children. Unique molecular identifiers were used to barcode this TCRbeta library. TCRdb re-derived calls from the PCR reads in MiXCR, one entry per CDR3 protein. The sample holds 780,000 or so distinct CDR3 sequences, approximately 15% seen once. Comment on this clonotype: Its antigen is not known.

The CDR3 length is 15 residues. Germline CDR1 SGHRS, CDR2 YFSETQ. V dropped 4 bases and J dropped 0 bases, with 13 bases sitting between them. Regarding the study as a whole: By one year post-transplant, T-cell counts and diversity largely arose from T cells that were newly produced.

The sample was PBMCs, mostly from graft donor cells, taken 360 days after TCRalphabeta/CD19-depleted stem cell transplant. The sequence derives from a male patient under 18 who had a stem cell transplant for acute lymphoblastic leukemia, so the T cells may come from the graft donor. V and J are TRBV5-1 and TRBJ1-2; D gene unclear. CDR3 DNA sequence: TGCGCCAGCAGCCTAGACGGCACTCCTAACTATGGCTACACCTTC. Translation: CASSLDGTPNYGYTF.